This TCR beta chain was sequenced during a study of CD8+ T cells in alopecia areata. Study findings and constraints: The study found that many expanded lesional clones persisted in scalp and blood during tofacitinib. As there was one nonresponder, how baseline CD8+ expansion relates to response remains uncertain.

In each case, RNA was isolated and then reverse transcribed into cDNA as the sequencing template. The method was immunoSEQ multiplex PCR; TCRdb's version includes in-frame clones alone and lacks a portion of them. The sample has 150,000 to 250,000 clones; about three fifths are singletons. The treatment denotes: oral pan-JAK inhibitor, 5-10 mg twice daily. Remarks on this clone: Its antigen is not known.

Trimming shortened V by 6 bases and J by 2 bases, and 15 bases separated the two germline ends. In germline, CDR1 is SGHRS, CDR2 YFSETQ. The CDR3 runs to 14 residues. The sample consisted of CD4+ T cells sorted from blood, taken at week 4, from a patient treated with tofacitinib. The sequence came from a human donor with alopecia areata. This chain uses TRBV5-1 with TRBJ2-7; D gene uncertain. This CDR3 is CASTETNPTYEQYF. The CDR3 nucleotides are TGCGCCAGCACCGAGACCAATCCAACCTACGAGCAGTACTTC.